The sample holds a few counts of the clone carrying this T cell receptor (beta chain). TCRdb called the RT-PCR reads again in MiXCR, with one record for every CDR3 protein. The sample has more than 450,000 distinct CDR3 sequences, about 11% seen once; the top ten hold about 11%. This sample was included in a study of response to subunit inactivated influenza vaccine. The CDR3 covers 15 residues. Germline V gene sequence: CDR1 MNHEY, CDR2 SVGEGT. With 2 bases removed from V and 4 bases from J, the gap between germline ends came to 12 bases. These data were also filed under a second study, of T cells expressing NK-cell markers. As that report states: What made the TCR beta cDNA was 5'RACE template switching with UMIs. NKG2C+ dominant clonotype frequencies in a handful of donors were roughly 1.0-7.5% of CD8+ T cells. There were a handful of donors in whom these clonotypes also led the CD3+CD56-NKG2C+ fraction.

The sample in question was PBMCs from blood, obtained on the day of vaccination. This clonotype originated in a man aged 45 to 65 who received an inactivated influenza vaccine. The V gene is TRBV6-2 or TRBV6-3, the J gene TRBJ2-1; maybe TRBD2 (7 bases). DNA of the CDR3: TGTGCCAGCAGTTACCTCGGGGGGCTATACAATGAGCAGTTCTTC. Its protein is CASSYLGGLYNEQFF.